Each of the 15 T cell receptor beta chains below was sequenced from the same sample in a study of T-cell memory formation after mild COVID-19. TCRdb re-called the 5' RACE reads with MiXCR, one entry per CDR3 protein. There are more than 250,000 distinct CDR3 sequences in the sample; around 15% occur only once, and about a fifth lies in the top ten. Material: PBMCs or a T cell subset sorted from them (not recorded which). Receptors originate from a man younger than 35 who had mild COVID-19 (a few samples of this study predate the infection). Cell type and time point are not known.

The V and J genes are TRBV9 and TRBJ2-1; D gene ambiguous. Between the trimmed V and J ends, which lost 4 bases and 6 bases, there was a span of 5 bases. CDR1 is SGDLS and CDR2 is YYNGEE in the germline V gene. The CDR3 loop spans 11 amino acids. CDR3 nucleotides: TGTGCCAGCAGCACCCTCAATGAGCAGTTCTTC. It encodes CASSTLNEQFF.

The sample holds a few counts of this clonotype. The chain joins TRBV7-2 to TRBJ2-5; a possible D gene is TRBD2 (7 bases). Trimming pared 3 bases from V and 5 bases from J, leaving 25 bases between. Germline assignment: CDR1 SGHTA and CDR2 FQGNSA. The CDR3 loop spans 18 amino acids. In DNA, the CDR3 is TGTGCCAGCAGCTTTACCCCGGAGGGCGGGGGCCTGGGGGAGACCCAGTACTTC. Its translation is CASSFTPEGGGLGETQYF.

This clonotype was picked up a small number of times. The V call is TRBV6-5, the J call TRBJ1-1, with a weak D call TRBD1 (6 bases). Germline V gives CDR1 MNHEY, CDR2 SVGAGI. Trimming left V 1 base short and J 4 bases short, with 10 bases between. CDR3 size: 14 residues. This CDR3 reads CASSYWGAPTEAFF. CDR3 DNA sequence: TGTGCCAGCAGTTACTGGGGGGCGCCCACTGAAGCTTTCTTT.

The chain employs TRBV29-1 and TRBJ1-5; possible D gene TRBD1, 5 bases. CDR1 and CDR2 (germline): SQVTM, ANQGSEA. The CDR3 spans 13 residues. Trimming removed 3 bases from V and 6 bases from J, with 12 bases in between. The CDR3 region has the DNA TGCAGCGTTGAGTGGGGGGTCGGTCAGCCCCAGCATTTT. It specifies CSVEWGVGQPQHF.

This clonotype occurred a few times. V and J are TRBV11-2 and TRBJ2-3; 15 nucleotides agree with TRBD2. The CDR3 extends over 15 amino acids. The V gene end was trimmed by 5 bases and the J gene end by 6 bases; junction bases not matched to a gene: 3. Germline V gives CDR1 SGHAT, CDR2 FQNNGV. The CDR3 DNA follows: TGTGCCAGCAGCGACGGGACTAGCGGGGGGGATACGCAGTATTTT. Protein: CASSDGTSGGDTQYF.

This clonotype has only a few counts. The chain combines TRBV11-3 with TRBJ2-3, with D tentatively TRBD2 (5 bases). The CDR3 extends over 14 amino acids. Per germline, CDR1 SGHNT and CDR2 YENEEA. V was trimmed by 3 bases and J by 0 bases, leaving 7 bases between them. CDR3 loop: CASSLDWSTDTQYF. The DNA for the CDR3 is TGTGCCAGCAGCTTGGACTGGAGCACAGATACGCAGTATTTT.

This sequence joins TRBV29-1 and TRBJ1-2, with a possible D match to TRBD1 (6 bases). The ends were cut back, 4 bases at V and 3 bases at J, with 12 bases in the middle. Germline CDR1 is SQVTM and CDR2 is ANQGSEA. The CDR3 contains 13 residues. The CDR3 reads CSVVEGHYYGYTF. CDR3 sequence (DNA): TGCAGCGTTGTTGAGGGACACTACTATGGCTACACCTTC.

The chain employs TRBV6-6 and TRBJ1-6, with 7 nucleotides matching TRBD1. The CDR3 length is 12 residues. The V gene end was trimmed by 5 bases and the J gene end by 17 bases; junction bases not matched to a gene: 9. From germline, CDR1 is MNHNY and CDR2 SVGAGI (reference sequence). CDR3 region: CASSTAGTDFHF. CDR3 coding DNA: TGTGCCAGCAGTACAGCCGGGACAGATTTCCACTTT.

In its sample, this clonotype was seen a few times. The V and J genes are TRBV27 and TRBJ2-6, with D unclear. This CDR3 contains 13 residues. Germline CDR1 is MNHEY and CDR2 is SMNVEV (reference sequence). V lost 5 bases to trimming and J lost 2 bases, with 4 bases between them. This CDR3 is CASSDPGANVLTF. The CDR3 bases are TGTGCCAGCAGTGACCCTGGGGCCAACGTCCTGACTTTC. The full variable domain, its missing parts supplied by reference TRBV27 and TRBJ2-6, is EAQVTQNPRYLITVTGKKLTVTCSQNMNHEYMSWYRQDPGLGLRQIYYSMNVEVTDKGDVPEGYKVSRKEKRNFPLILESPSPNQTSLYFCASSDPGANVLTFGAGSRLTVL.

The CDR3 region has the DNA TGTGCCAGCAGCCGACCCGGGACAGGAGCCTACGAGCAGTACGTC. Its translation is CASSRPGTGAYEQYV. This chain joins TRBV11-2 and TRBJ2-7, with TRBD1 matching 8 bases. Trimming cost V 5 bases and J 2 bases; bases outside gene matches: 8. Germline V gives CDR1 SGHAT, CDR2 FQNNGV. The CDR3 is 15 amino acids.

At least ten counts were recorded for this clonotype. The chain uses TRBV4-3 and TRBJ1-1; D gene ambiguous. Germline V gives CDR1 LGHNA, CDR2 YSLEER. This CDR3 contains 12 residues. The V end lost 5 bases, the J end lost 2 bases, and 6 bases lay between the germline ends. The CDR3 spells CASSGENTEAFF. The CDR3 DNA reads TGCGCCAGCAGCGGCGAAAACACTGAAGCTTTCTTT.

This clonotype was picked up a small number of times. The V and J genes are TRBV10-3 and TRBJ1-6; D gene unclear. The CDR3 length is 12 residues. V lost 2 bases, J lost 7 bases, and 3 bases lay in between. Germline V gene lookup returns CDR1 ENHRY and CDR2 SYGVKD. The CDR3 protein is CAISELNSPLHF. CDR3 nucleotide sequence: TGTGCCATCAGTGAGCTGAATTCACCCCTCCACTTT.

The CDR3 bases are TGCAGCGTCAGACTAGCGGGGGACAAAAACATTCAGTACTTC. This translates into CSVRLAGDKNIQYF. The V call is TRBV29-1, the J call TRBJ2-4; 12 nucleotides line up with TRBD2. V lost 6 bases to trimming and J lost 3 bases; unmatched junction nucleotides: 3. Germline V lookup: CDR1 SQVTM, CDR2 ANQGSEA. The CDR3 runs 14 residues.

DNA of the CDR3: TGCAGCGTGGGGACAGGGCGCTACGAGCAGTACTTC. It encodes CSVGTGRYEQYF. V is TRBV29-1 and J is TRBJ2-7; TRBD1 matches at 9 bases. The germline V gene encodes CDR1 SQVTM and CDR2 ANQGSEA. J lost 3 bases, V lost 6 bases, and 3 bases had no gene match. The CDR3 sequence is 12 residues long.

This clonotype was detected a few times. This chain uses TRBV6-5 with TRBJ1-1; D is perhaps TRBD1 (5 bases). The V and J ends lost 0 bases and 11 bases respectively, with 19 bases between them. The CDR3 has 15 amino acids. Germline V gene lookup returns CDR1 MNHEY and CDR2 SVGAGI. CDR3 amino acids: CASSYSYAGGSGAFF. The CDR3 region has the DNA TGTGCCAGCAGTTACTCCTATGCGGGGGGAAGCGGGGCTTTCTTT.